These 4 T cell receptor beta chains originate from one sample sequenced in a study of graft-versus-host responses after intestinal transplantation. The protocol was immunoSEQ multiplex PCR, while the TCRdb copy is restricted to in-frame clones and leaves out a portion. Counted here are tens of thousands of clones, about nine tenths occurring once; the ten biggest clones make up around 0.33%. These receptors' targets are unknown. The input for sequencing was unstimulated CD4+ T cells sorted from spleen or lymph node cells, taken before intestinal transplant. Every receptor here comes from a human donor who received an intestinal transplant.

V and J are TRBV6-1 and TRBJ1-2; the match to TRBD1 covers 7 bases. V trimming: 6 bases; J trimming: 6 bases; junction bases outside the gene matches: 7. Germline V CDR1 and CDR2: MNHNS, SASEGT. CDR3 size: 13 residues. Here the CDR3 DNA reads TGTGCCAGCAGCACCGGGACAGTGGATGGCTACACCTTC. Residues: CASSTGTVDGYTF.

V usage is TRBV18 and J usage is TRBJ1-5; the D is unclear. Germline assignment: CDR1 KGHSH and CDR2 LQKENI. V was clipped by 2 bases and J by 2 bases, with 7 bases between them. The CDR3 has 14 amino acids. CDR3 residues: CASSPNKGNQPQHF. The CDR3 bases are TGTGCCAGCTCACCAAACAAGGGCAATCAGCCCCAGCATTTT.

The chain has TRBV28 and TRBJ1-3; 10 bases align to TRBD1. This CDR3 region has 15 residues. The V gene end was trimmed by 6 bases and the J gene end by 7 bases; junction bases not matched to a gene: 9. Germline V gene sequence: CDR1 MDHEN, CDR2 SYDVKM. In DNA, the CDR3 is TGTGCCAGCAGCGCTATAGGGACAGGGGTCAACACCATATATTTT. Translation: CASSAIGTGVNTIYF.

This sequence joins TRBV7-6 and TRBJ1-2; a weak D match, TRBD1 (5 bases). V was clipped by 1 base and J by 2 bases, with 11 bases between them. Germline CDR1 is SGHVS and CDR2 is FNYEAQ. The CDR3 runs 15 residues. The CDR3 loop is CASSLGSQGNYGYTF. The CDR3 DNA reads TGTGCCAGCAGCTTAGGGAGCCAGGGAAACTATGGCTACACCTTC. The whole variable domain, filled in from reference TRBV7-6 and TRBJ1-2, reads GAGVSQSPRYKVTKRGQDVALRCDPISGHVSLYWYRQALGQGPEFLTYFNYEAQQDKSGLPNDRFSAERPEGSISTLTIQRTEQRDSAMYRCASSLGSQGNYGYTFGSGTRLTVV.